The 4 T cell receptor beta chains reported below all come from one sample, sequenced in a study of blood T cell repertoires in COVID-19. The data were produced by immunoSEQ multiplex PCR, yet TCRdb's version contains in-frame clones alone and is incomplete. The sample records 150,000 or so clones, around four fifths being singletons. Sequenced sample: peripheral blood. These receptor sequences come from a middle-aged woman with active or convalescent COVID-19.

The rearrangement links TRBV6-6 to TRBJ1-2; 8 bases align to TRBD1. Germline V CDR1 and CDR2: MNHNY, SVGAGI (reference sequence). With V trimmed by 0 bases and J by 3 bases, 0 bases remained unmatched. This CDR3 comprises 14 residues. The CDR3 reads CASSYSDRDYGYTF. CDR3 bases: TGTGCCAGCAGTTACTCGGACAGGGACTATGGCTACACCTTC.

This clone has only one observation. The chain uses TRBV21-1 and TRBJ1-3; the DNA was not compared with TRBD1, the D call given in the table. TRBV21-1 is a pseudogene segment. The CDR3 consists of 15 residues. CDR3 DNA: TGTGCCAGCAGCAAAGTAAGGGGCTTAGGAAACACCATATATTTT. Protein: CASSKVRGLGNTIYF.

This clone was counted only a few times. The rearrangement links TRBV28 to TRBJ2-1; 7 bases map to TRBD1. Per the germline V gene, CDR1 is MDHEN and CDR2 is SYDVKM. The V gene end was trimmed by 6 bases and the J gene end by 9 bases; junction bases not matched to a gene: 11. The CDR3 is 14 amino acids. CDR3 loop: CASRNTGVRTEQFF. For the CDR3, the DNA is TGTGCCAGCAGGAATACAGGGGTTCGGACTGAGCAGTTCTTC.

The V and J genes are TRBV19 and TRBJ1-2; TRBD1 matches 10 bases. The germline gives CDR1 LNHDA, CDR2 SQIVND (reference sequence). The CDR3 is 16 amino acids. J gave up 8 bases and V 3 bases, and 12 bases lay outside the gene matches. The CDR3 DNA reads TGTGCCAGTAGTATTTCGACGGGACAGGGGATAGGCGGCTACACCTTC. As protein: CASSISTGQGIGGYTF.